Below, one T cell receptor (beta chain) is given with its context. The CDR3 consists of 15 residues. Germline values: CDR1 MNHEY, CDR2 SVGAGI. Trimming took 4 bases from V and 4 from J; bases not matched to a gene: 0. The sample originates from a study of blood T cell repertoires in COVID-19. For the study at large: Researchers got acute and convalescent COVID-19 samples from the United States, Italy and Spain. Nucleic acid was either cDNA or gDNA, and it came from T cells, B-cell-depleted T cells, or PBMCs.

Authors' analysis steps: By means of reference gene primer amplification, nucleated cell counts were estimated. Clones were read by immunoSEQ multiplex PCR, and TCRdb kept only the in-frame ones, dropping some. V, J and clone size were drawn from that table, and D and trimming were deduced from the DNA. This table holds approximately 230,000 clones, just under 85% found once. The genes are TRBV6-5 and TRBJ2-2; 13 bases agree with TRBD2. This clonotype was obtained from an elderly man with acute or convalescent COVID-19. The sequencing input was peripheral blood. In nucleotides, the CDR3 is TGTGCCAGCAGTTGGACTAGCGGGAGCACCGGGGAGCTGTTTTTT. It encodes CASSWTSGSTGELFF.